The 19 T cell receptor beta chains below come from one sample, sequenced in a study of T cells in Graves' hyperthyroidism and ophthalmopathy. Authors of the study amplified TCR beta CDR3 regions from RNA transcripts. The study used the HTBI primer set for a first-round RT-PCR of the TCR CDR3. Each CDR3 protein is one row after TCRdb ran MiXCR on the multiplex PCR reads. Of around 580,000 distinct CDR3 sequences detected, around 45% appear once; the ten largest clones hold roughly 7.7%. The sample was peripheral blood or thyroid tissue (not recorded which). Receptors were obtained from a woman aged 18-35 years with Graves' hyperthyroidism.

In this sample, this clonotype turned up many times. V and J are TRBV15 and TRBJ1-6; D is unresolved. This CDR3 region has 13 residues. Per germline, CDR1 LNHNV and CDR2 YYDKDF (reference sequence). V was shortened by 0 bases and J by 8 bases, with 5 bases between the two germline ends. The CDR3 coding sequence is TGTGCCACCAGCAGAGAGTGGGATTCACCCCTCCACTTT. It translates to CATSREWDSPLHF.

This clonotype was detected many times. The chain employs TRBV11-2 and TRBJ1-2; unclear D gene. Germline V CDR1 and CDR2: SGHAT, FQNNGV. Trimming cost V 5 bases and J 5 bases, with 12 bases left between them. The length of the CDR3 is 13 residues. The CDR3 loop reads CASSPGVGYGYTF. Here the CDR3 DNA reads TGTGCCAGCAGCCCTGGGGTCGGTTATGGCTACACCTTC.

This clonotype has at least ten counts. The J gene is TRBJ1-5, the V gene TRBV16; maybe TRBD1 (5 bases). CDR1 is KGHSY and CDR2 is FQNENV in the germline V gene. The CDR3 totals 16 residues. Deletions cut 4 bases from V and 0 bases from J, with 13 bases between. The CDR3 DNA reads as TGTGCCAGCAGCCTAGGGACCCCATATAGCAATCAGCCCCAGCATTTT. As protein: CASSLGTPYSNQPQHF.

CDR3 nucleotides: TGTGCCAGCAGCCCCAGGTCCGCGGGAAACACCCAGTACTTC. Its protein is CASSPRSAGNTQYF. This rearrangement joins TRBV7-9 to TRBJ2-5; D is perhaps TRBD2 (6 bases). CDR3 size: 14 residues. Germline CDR1 and CDR2: SEHNR and FQNEAQ (reference sequence). Trimming removed 5 bases from V and 8 bases from J, with 18 bases in between.

This chain links TRBV13 with TRBJ2-5; possible D gene TRBD2, 5 bases. The V gene's germline CDR1 is PRHDT and CDR2 FYEKMQ (reference sequence). This CDR3 spans 14 amino acids. The germline V and J ends were trimmed by 10 bases and 5 bases, with 20 bases remaining between them. This chain's CDR3 is CATGEGRVGETQYF. The CDR3 DNA reads as TGTGCCACCGGGGAAGGGCGTGTTGGTGAGACCCAGTACTTC.

This clonotype was seen only a few times. V is TRBV19 and J is TRBJ2-3; 7 bases agree with TRBD2. The ends lost 3 bases at V and 2 bases at J; junction bases unmatched: 11. The germline V gene has CDR1 LNHDA and CDR2 SQIVND (reference sequence). The CDR3 is 17 residues long. The CDR3 DNA reads as TGTGCCAGTAGTATCAGTTCTGGCGGGAGATTCACAGATACGCAGTATTTT. This gives the protein CASSISSGGRFTDTQYF.

CDR3 DNA sequence: TGTGCCAGCAGTCACAGGGATGGAAAGACCCAGTACTTC. The encoded protein is CASSHRDGKTQYF. J is TRBJ2-5 and V is TRBV2, with D possibly being TRBD1 (6 bases). V shed 5 bases and J shed 6 bases, with 13 bases lying between them. Germline assignment: CDR1 SNHLY and CDR2 FYNNEI. This CDR3 has 13 amino acids.

This clonotype was detected ten times or more. The chain joins TRBV11-2 to TRBJ2-7; the match to TRBD2 covers 14 bases. V dropped 5 bases and J dropped 2; count of bases not matched to a gene: 8. Germline V CDR1 and CDR2: SGHAT, FQNNGV. The CDR3 has 17 amino acids. CDR3 amino acids: CASSLRLAGGPTYEQYF. CDR3 bases: TGTGCCAGCAGCCTTCGACTAGCGGGAGGGCCCACCTACGAGCAGTACTTC. Complete variable domain (other parts from reference TRBV11-2 and TRBJ2-7): EAGVAQSPRYKIIEKRQSVAFWCNPISGHATLYWYQQILGQGPKLLIQFQNNGVVDDSQLPKDRFSAERLKGVDSTLKIQPAKLEDSAVYLCASSLRLAGGPTYEQYFGPGTRLTVT.

The chain is built from TRBV7-2 and TRBJ1-2; D is uncertain. The CDR3 contains 13 residues. V dropped 3 bases and J dropped 7 bases, with 12 bases sitting between them. CDR1 and CDR2 (germline): SGHTA, FQGNSA. In DNA form, the CDR3 reads TGTGCCAGCAGCTTGAACGGGGTTTTTGGCTACACCTTC. As protein: CASSLNGVFGYTF.

As concerns this clonotype: Its ends do not fully match the called genes, so a read error is possible. V usage is TRBV20-1 and J usage is TRBJ1-4; 10 positions agree with TRBD1. The germline V gene encodes CDR1 DFQATT and CDR2 SNEGSKA (reference sequence). The CDR3 is 14 residues long. As DNA, the CDR3 is TGCAGTGCCAACCGACAGGGGGCGGATGAAAAACTGCTTTTT. Amino acid sequence: CSANRQGADEKLLF.

This clonotype has more than one count but fewer than ten. This chain uses TRBV7-3 with TRBJ2-3; 7 bases match TRBD2. This CDR3 has 16 amino acids. Germline loops: CDR1 SGHTA, CDR2 FQGTGA. Trimming cost V 5 bases and J 0 bases; bases outside gene matches: 8. CDR3 amino acids: CASSVGGRGSTDTQYF. CDR3 nucleotide sequence: TGTGCCAGCAGCGTAGGAGGGCGGGGGAGCACAGATACGCAGTATTTT.

This clonotype has a count of ten or more. The chain links TRBV12-3 or TRBV12-4 to TRBJ2-7, with D tentatively TRBD2 (5 bases). CDR3 size: 14 residues. V lost 5 bases and J lost 0, with 11 bases in between. The CDR3 bases are TGTGCCAGCAGTCCGTCTACTAGCTCCTACGAGCAGTACTTC. The encoded protein is CASSPSTSSYEQYF.

The rearrangement links TRBV6-1 to TRBJ2-7; possible D gene TRBD1, 5 bases. V lost 7 bases and J lost 3, with 16 bases in between. Per germline, CDR1 MNHNS and CDR2 SASEGT. The CDR3 has 14 residues. CDR3 sequence reads: CASTPTQGSYEQYF. CDR3 bases: TGTGCCAGCACCCCTACGCAGGGCAGCTACGAGCAGTACTTC.

The CDR3 region is CASSLAQTRAYNEQYF. The CDR3 region has the DNA TGTGCCAGCAGCTTAGCGCAAACTAGGGCGTACAATGAGCAGTACTTC. The chain links TRBV7-2 to TRBJ2-7, with D tentatively TRBD2 (5 bases). The CDR3 covers 16 residues. V gave up 0 bases and J gave up 7 bases, with 19 bases separating them. Germline CDR1 reads SGHTA; CDR2 reads FQGNSA.

This chain joins TRBV29-1 and TRBJ2-2, with 8 bases that match TRBD2. V lost 4 bases and J lost 6; bases outside the gene matches: 13. The CDR3 loop spans 16 amino acids. From germline, CDR1 is SQVTM and CDR2 ANQGSEA. The CDR3 bases are TGCAGCGTTGCGTCTCCCGGGACTAGGTCGTCCGGGGAGCTGTTTTTT. Translated: CSVASPGTRSSGELFF.

This chain uses TRBV2 with TRBJ1-2, with D perhaps TRBD1 (5 bases). CDR3 length equals 14 residues. Trimming cost V 6 bases and J 4 bases, with 15 bases left between them. Germline lookup yields CDR1 SNHLY and CDR2 FYNNEI. The CDR3 loop is CASRDMGGGYGYTF. The CDR3 region has the DNA TGTGCCAGCAGAGACATGGGGGGAGGCTATGGCTACACCTTC.

The chain uses TRBV6-1 and TRBJ1-1, with TRBD1 matching 11 bases. The CDR3 contains 14 residues. V gave up 10 bases and J gave up 3 bases; unmatched junction bases: 7. Looked up from germline, CDR1 is MNHNS and CDR2 is SASEGT. The CDR3 DNA reads as TGTGCCAACTCGGACAGGGGGCGCGACACTGAAGCTTTCTTT. Translated, it gives CANSDRGRDTEAFF.

The chain links TRBV7-8 to TRBJ2-3; 7 nucleotides align to TRBD1. The CDR3 has 17 amino acids. Germline CDR1 is SGHVS and CDR2 is FQNEAQ. V was clipped by 1 base and J by 0 bases; unmatched bases: 7. The CDR3 sequence: CASSLGTGHYSTDTQYF. The CDR3 bases are TGTGCCAGCAGCTTAGGGACAGGACATTATAGCACAGATACGCAGTATTTT. The full variable domain, its missing parts supplied by reference TRBV7-8 and TRBJ2-3, is GAGVSQSPRYKVAKRGQDVALRCDPISGHVSLFWYQQALGQGPEFLTYFQNEAQLDKSGLPSDRFFAERPEGSVSTLKIQRTQQEDSAVYLCASSLGTGHYSTDTQYFGPGTRLTVL.

The chain has TRBV24-1 and TRBJ1-2, with D possibly being TRBD1 (5 bases). This CDR3 has 15 amino acids. Germline V gene data show CDR1 as KGHDR and CDR2 as SFDVKD. Trimming stripped 5 bases from V and 4 bases from J, with 16 bases between. The CDR3 DNA is TGTGCCACCAGTGGGGGACTTAGCGGGGTCTATGGCTACACCTTC. This translates into CATSGGLSGVYGYTF.